The text below deals with one T cell receptor (beta chain). Per the germline V gene, CDR1 is SGHRS and CDR2 is YFSETQ. Between the trimmed V and J ends, which lost 4 bases and 0 bases, there was a span of 10 bases. There are 14 residues in the CDR3. Repertoires were generated with immunoSEQ multiplex PCR, while TCRdb's copy carries only in-frame clones and drops some. The table includes about 140,000 clones, roughly nine tenths detected once. This specimen belongs to a study of T cell responses to AZD1222 COVID-19 vaccine. This receptor was identified in an adult in good health. This specimen consisted of peripheral blood, obtained on day 0 of AZD1222 vaccination. The chain uses TRBV5-1 and TRBJ1-2; D is unclear. The CDR3 sequence: CASSPTGTNYGYTF. CDR3 sequence (DNA): TGCGCCAGCAGCCCAACCGGGACTAACTATGGCTACACCTTC. Complete variable domain (other parts from reference TRBV5-1 and TRBJ1-2): KAGVTQTPRYLIKTRGQQVTLSCSPISGHRSVSWYQQTPGQGLQFLFEYFSETQRNKGNFPGRFSGRQFSNSRSEMNVSTLELGDSALYLCASSPTGTNYGYTFGSGTRLTVV.